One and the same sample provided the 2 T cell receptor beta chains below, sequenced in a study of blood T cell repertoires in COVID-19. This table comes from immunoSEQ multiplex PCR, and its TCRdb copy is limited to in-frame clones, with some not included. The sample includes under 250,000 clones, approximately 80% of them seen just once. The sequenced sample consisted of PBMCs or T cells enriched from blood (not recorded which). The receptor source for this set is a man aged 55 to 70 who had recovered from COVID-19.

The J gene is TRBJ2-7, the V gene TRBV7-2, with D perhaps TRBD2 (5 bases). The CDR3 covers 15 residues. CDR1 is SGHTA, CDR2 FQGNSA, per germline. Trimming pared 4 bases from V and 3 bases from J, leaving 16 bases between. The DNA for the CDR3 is TGTGCCAGCAGCTCGACGTACGGGATGGGCTACGAGCAGTACTTC. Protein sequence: CASSSTYGMGYEQYF.

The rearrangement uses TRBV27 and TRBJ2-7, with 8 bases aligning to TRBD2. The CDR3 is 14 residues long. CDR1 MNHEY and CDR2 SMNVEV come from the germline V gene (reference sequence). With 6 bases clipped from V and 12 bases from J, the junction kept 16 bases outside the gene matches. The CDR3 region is CASSRAGAPPELYF. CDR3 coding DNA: TGTGCCAGCAGCCGAGCGGGGGCCCCTCCAGAGTTGTACTTC.